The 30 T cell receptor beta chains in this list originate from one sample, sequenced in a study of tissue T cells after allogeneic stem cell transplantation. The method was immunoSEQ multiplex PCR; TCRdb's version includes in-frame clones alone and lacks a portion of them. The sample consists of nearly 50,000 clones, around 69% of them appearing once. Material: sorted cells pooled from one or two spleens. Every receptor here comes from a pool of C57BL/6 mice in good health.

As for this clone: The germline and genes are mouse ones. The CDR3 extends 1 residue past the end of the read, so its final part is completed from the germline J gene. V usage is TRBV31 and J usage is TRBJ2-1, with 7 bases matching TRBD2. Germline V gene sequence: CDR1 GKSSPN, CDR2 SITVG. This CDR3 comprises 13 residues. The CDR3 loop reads CAYHWGNYAEQFF. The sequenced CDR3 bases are TGTGCATACCACTGGGGAAACTATGCTGAGCAGTTC.

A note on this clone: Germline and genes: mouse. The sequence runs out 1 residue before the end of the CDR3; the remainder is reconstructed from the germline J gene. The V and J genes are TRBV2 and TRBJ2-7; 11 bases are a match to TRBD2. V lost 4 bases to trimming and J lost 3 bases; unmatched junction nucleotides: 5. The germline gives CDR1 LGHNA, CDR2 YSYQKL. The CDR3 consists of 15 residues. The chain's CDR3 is CASSPPGLGDYEQYF. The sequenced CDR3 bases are TGTGCCAGCAGCCCCCCGGGACTGGGGGACTATGAACAGTAC.

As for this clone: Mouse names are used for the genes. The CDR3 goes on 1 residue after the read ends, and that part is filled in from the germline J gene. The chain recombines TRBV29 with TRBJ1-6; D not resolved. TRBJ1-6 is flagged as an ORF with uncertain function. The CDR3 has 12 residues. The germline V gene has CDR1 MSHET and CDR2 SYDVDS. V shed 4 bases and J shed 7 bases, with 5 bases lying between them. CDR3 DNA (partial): TGTGCTAGCAGTTATAGAAATTCGCCCCTCTAC. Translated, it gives CASSYRNSPLY. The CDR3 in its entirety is CASSYRNSPLYF.

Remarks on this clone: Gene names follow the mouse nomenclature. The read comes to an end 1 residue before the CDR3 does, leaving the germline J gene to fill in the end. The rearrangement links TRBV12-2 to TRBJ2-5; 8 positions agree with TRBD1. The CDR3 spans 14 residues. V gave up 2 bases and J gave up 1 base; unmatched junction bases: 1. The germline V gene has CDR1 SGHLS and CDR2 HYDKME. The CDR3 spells CASSQGQDQDTQYF. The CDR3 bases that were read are TGTGCCAGCTCTCAGGGACAGGACCAAGACACCCAGTAC.

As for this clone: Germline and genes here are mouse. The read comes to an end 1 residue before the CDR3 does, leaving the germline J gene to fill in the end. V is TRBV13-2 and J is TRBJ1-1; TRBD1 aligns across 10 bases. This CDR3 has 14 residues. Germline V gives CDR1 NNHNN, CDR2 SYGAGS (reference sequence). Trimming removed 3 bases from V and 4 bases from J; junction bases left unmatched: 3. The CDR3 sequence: CASGGQGAGTEVFF. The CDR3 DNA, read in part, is TGTGCCAGCGGTGGACAGGGGGCTGGCACAGAAGTCTTC.

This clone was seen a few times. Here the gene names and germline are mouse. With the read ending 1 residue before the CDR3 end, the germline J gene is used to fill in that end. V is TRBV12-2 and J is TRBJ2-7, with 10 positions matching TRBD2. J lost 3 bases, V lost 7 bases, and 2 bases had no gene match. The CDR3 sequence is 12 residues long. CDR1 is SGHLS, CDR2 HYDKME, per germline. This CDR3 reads CASLGGRYEQYF. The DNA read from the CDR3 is TGTGCCAGTCTGGGGGGGCGCTATGAACAGTAC.

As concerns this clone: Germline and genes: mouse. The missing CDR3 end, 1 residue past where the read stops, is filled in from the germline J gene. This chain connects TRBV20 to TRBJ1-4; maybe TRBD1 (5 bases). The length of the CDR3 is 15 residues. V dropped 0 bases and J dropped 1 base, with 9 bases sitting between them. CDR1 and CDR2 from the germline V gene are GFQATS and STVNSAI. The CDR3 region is CGAREQRGSNERLFF. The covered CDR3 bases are TGTGGTGCTAGGGAGCAGAGGGGTTCCAACGAAAGATTATTT.

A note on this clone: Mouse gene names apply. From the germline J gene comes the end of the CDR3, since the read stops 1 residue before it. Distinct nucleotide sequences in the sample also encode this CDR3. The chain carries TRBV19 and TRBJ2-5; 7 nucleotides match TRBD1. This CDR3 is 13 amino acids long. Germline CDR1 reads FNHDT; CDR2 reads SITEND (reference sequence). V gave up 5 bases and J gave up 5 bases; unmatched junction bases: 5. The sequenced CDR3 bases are TGTGCCAGCAGCACAGGGGAGGGAGACACCCAGTAC. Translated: CASSTGEGDTQY. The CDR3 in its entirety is CASSTGEGDTQYF.

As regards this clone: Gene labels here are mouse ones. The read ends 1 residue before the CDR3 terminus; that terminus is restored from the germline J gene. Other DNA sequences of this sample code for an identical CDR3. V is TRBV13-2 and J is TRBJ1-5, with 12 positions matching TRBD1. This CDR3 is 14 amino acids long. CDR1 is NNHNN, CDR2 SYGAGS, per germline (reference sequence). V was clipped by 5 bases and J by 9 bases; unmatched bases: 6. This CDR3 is CASGGGQGAGAPLF. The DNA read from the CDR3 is TGTGCCAGCGGGGGGGGACAGGGGGCCGGGGCTCCGCTT.

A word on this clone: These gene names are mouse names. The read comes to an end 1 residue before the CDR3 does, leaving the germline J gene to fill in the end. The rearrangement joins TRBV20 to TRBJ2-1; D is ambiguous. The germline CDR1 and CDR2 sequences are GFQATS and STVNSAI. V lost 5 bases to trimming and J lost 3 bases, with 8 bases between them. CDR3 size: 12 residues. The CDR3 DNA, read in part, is TGTGGTGCTGAGATTGTCTATGCTGAGCAGTTC. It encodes CGAEIVYAEQF. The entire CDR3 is CGAEIVYAEQFF.

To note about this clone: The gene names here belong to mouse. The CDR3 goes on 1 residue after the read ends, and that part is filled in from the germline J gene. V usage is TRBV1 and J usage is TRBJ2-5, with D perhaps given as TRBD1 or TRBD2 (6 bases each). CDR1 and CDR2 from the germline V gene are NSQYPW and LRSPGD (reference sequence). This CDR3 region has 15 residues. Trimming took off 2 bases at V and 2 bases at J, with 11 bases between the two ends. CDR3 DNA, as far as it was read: TGCACCTGCAGTGCATCGGGGGCGGGCCAAGACACCCAGTAC. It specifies CTCSASGAGQDTQY. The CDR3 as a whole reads CTCSASGAGQDTQYF.

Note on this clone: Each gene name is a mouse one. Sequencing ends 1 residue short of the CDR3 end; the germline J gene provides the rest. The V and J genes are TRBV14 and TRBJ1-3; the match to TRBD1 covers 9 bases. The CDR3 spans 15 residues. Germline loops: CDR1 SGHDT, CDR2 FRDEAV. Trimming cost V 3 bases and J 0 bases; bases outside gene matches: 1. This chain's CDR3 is CASSWDRVSGNTLYF. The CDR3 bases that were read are TGTGCCAGCAGTTGGGACAGGGTTTCTGGAAATACGCTCTAT.

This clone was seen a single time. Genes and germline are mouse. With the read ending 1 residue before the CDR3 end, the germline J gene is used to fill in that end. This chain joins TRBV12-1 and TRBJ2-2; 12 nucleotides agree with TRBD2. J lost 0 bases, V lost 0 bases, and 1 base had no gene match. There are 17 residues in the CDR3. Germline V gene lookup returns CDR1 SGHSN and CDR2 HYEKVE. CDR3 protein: CASSLGLGGTNTGQLYF. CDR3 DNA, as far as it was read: TGTGCCAGCTCTCTCGGACTGGGGGGGACAAACACCGGGCAGCTCTAC.

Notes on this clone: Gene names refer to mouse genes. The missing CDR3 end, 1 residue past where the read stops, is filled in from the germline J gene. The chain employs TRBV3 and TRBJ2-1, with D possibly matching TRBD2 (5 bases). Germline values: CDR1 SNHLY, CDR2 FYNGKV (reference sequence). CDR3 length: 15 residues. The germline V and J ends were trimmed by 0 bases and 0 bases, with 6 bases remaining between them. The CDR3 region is CASSLAGDNYAEQFF. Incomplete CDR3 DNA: TGTGCCAGCAGCTTAGCTGGGGATAACTATGCTGAGCAGTTC.

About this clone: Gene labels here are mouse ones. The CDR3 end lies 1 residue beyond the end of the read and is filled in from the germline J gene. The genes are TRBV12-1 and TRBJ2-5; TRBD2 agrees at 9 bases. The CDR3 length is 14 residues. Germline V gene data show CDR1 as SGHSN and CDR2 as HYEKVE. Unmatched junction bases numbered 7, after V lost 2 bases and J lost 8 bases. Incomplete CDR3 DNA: TGTGCCAGCTCTCCTCGACTGGGGGATAGCACCCAGTAC. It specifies CASSPRLGDSTQY. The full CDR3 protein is CASSPRLGDSTQYF.

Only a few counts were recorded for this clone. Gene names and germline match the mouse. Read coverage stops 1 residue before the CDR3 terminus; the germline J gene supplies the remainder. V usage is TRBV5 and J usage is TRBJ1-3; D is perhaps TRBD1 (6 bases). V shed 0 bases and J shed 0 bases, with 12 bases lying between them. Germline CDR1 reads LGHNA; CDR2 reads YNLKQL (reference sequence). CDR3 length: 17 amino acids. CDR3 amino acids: CASSQDGGRASGNTLYF. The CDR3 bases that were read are TGTGCCAGCAGCCAAGATGGGGGCAGGGCTTCTGGAAATACGCTCTAT.

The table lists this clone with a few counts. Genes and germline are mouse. CDR3 DNA (partial): TGTGCCAGCAGCCAAGAGGGAGGGGCGCTGGAACAGTAC. Translated, it gives CASSQEGGALEQY. The CDR3 in full is CASSQEGGALEQYF. The rearrangement uses TRBV2 and TRBJ2-7, with D perhaps matching TRBD1 or TRBD2 (5 bases each). Read sequence stops 1 residue before the CDR3 end, and the germline J gene provides the missing end. The V and J ends lost 0 bases and 7 bases respectively, with 13 bases between them. The length of the CDR3 is 14 residues. Germline V gene data show CDR1 as LGHNA and CDR2 as YSYQKL.

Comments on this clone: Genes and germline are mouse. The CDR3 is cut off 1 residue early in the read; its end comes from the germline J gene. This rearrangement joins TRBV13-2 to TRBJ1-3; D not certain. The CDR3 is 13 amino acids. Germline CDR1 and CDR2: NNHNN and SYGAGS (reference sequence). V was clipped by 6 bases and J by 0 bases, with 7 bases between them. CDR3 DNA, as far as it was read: TGTGCCAGCGAAGACAATTCTGGAAATACGCTCTAT. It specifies CASEDNSGNTLY. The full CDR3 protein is CASEDNSGNTLYF.

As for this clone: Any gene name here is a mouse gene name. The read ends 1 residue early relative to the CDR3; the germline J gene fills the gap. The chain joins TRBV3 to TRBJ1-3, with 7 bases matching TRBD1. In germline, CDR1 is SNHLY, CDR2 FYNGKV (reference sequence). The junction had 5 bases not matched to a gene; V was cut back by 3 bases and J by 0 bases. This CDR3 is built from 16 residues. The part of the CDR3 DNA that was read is TGTGCCAGCAGCTTCCGACAGGGCGGTTCTGGAAATACGCTCTAT. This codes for CASSFRQGGSGNTLY. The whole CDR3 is CASSFRQGGSGNTLYF.

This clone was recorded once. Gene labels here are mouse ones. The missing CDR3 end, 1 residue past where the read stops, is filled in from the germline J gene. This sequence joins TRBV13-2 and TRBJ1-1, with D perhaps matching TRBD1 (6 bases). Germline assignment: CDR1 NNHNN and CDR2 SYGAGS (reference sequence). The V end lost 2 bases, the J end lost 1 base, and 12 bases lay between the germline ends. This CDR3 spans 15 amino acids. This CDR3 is CASGDRTARNTEVFF. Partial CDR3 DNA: TGTGCCAGCGGTGACCGGACAGCAAGAAACACAGAAGTCTTC.

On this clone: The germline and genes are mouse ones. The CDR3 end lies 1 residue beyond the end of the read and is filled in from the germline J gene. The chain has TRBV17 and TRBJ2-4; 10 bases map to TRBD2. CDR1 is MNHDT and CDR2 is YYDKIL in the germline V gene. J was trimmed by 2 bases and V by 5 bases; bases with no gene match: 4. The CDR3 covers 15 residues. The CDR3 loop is CASSLGGRVQNTLYF. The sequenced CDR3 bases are TGTGCTAGCAGTCTGGGGGGGCGCGTTCAAAACACCTTGTAC.

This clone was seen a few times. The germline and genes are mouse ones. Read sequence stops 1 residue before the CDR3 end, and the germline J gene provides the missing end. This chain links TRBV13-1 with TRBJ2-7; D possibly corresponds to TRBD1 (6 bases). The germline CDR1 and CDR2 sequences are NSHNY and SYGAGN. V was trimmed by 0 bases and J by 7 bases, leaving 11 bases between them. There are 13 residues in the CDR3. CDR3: CASSDAQGWEQYF. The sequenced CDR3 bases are TGTGCCAGCAGTGATGCACAGGGATGGGAACAGTAC.

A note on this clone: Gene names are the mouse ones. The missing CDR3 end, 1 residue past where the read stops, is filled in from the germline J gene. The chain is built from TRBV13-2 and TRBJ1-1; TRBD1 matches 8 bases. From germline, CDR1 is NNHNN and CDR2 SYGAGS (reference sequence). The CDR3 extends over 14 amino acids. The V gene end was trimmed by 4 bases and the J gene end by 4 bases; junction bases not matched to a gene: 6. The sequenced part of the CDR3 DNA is TGTGCCAGCGGTCCAGGGGGCGCGGGCACAGAAGTCTTC. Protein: CASGPGGAGTEVF. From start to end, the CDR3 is CASGPGGAGTEVFF.

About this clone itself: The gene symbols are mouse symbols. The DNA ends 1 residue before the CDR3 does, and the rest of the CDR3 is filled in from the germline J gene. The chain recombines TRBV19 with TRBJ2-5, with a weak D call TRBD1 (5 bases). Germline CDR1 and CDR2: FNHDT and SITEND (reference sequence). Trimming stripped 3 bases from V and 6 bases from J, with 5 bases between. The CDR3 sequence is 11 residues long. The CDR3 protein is CASSTGDTQYF. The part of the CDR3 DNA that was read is TGTGCCAGCAGTACAGGGGACACCCAGTAC.

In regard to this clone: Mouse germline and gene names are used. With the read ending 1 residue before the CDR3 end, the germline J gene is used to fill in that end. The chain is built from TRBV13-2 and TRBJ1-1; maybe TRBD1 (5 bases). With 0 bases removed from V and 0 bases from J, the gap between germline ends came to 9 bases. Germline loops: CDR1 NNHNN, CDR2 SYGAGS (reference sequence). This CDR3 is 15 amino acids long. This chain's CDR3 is CASGDAGGANTEVFF. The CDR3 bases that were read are TGTGCCAGCGGTGATGCGGGGGGGGCAAACACAGAAGTCTTC.

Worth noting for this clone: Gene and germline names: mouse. The sequenced part of the CDR3 DNA is TGTGCCAGCAAAGGGGACAACGAAAGATTATTT. Translation: CASKGDNERLF. The full CDR3 protein is CASKGDNERLFF. J is TRBJ1-4 and V is TRBV3; D possibly corresponds to TRBD1 (5 bases). The observed sequence ends 1 residue before the CDR3 terminus, with the missing tail filled in from the germline J gene. Germline CDR1 SNHLY, CDR2 FYNGKV (reference sequence). The V end lost 7 bases, the J end lost 4 bases, and 7 bases lay between the germline ends. This CDR3 is 12 amino acids long.

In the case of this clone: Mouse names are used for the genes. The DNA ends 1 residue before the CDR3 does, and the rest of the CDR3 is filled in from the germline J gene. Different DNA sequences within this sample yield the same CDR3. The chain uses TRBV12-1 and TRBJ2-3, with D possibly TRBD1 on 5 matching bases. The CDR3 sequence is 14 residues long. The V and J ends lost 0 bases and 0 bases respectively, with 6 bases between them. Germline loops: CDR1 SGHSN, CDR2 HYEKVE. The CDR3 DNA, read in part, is TGTGCCAGCTCTCTCCAGGGAAGTGCAGAAACGCTGTAT. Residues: CASSLQGSAETLY. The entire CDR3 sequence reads CASSLQGSAETLYF. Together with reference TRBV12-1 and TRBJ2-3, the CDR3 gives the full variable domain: DSGVVQSPRHIIKEKGGRSVLTCIPISGHSNVVWYQQTLGKELKFLIQHYEKVERDKGFLPSRFSVQQFDDYHSEMNMSALELEDSAMYFCASSLQGSAETLYFGSGTRLTVL.

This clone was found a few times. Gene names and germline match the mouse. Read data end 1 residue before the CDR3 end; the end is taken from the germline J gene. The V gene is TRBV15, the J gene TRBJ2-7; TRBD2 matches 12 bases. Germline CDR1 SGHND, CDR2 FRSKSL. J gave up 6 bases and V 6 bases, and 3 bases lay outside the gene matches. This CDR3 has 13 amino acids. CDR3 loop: CASRTGGAPEQYF. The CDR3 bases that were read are TGTGCCAGCAGGACTGGGGGGGCGCCTGAACAGTAC.

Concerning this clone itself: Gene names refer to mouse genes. This CDR3 reads CASSQEGLGGYTLYF. The part of the CDR3 DNA that was read is TGTGCAAGCAGCCAGGAGGGACTGGGGGGGTACACCTTGTAC. The chain combines TRBV16 with TRBJ2-4, with 13 nucleotides matching TRBD2. The read terminates 1 residue ahead of where the CDR3 ends, so the germline J gene completes it. Germline CDR1 reads SGHSA; CDR2 reads FRNQAP. CDR3 length: 15 amino acids. J lost 7 bases, V lost 5 bases, and 6 bases had no gene match.

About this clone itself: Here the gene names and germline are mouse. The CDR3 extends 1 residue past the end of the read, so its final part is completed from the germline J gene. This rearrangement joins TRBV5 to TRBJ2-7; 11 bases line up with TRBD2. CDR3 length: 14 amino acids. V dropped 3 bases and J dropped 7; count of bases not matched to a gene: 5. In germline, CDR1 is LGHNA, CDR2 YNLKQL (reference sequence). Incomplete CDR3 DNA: TGTGCCAGCAGCCACAGGACTGGGGGGCGGGAACAGTAC. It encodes CASSHRTGGREQY. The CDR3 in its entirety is CASSHRTGGREQYF.